This is a list of T cell receptor beta chains from one sample in a study of T cell repertoires in cytomegalovirus infection. Via MiXCR, TCRdb re-called the reads, giving one row per CDR3 protein. This repertoire shows around 550,000 distinct CDR3 sequences, roughly 29% found once; its top ten account for 13%. Material: PBMCs. The source of these receptors is a human donor in good health (CMV status not recorded). Some clones in this sample may be carry-over from other donors' samples. Each CDR3 is given with its conserved first and last residue. A D gene is named only where the DNA matches it firmly. Not all rows give a size; the values are once, few, many and, for expanded clones, a class.

size: many; V: TRBV7-3; J: TRBJ2-5; D: TRBD2; CDR3: CASRPGTSEKETQYF; DNA: TGTGCCAGCAGACCCGGGACTAGCGAAAAAGAGACCCAGTACTTC
size: -; V: TRBV29-1; J: TRBJ2-3; D: TRBD2; CDR3: CSVGALAAEHPDTQYF; DNA: TGCAGCGTTGGAGCCCTAGCGGCCGAGCATCCAGATACGCAGTATTTT
size: few; V: TRBV10-3; J: TRBJ1-4; D: -; CDR3: CAISEEGSLNEKLFF; DNA: TGTGCCATCAGTGAGGAGGGCAGCCTGAATGAAAAACTGTTTTTT
size: many; V: TRBV7-2; J: TRBJ2-3; D: -; CDR3: CASSLQARQRRTDTQYF; DNA: TGTGCCAGCAGCTTACAAGCACGGCAAAGACGCACAGATACGCAGTATTTT
size: few; V: TRBV7-3; J: TRBJ2-1; D: TRBD2; CDR3: CASSLKLADYNEQFF; DNA: TGTGCCAGCAGCCTCAAACTAGCGGATTACAATGAGCAGTTCTTC
size: many; V: TRBV7-2; J: TRBJ1-5; D: -; CDR3: CASSELKEQPQHF; DNA: TGTGCCAGCAGCGAGCTCAAAGAACAGCCCCAGCATTTT
size: -; V: TRBV30; J: TRBJ2-7; D: TRBD2; CDR3: CAWRIPGGTYEQYF; DNA: TGTGCCTGGAGAATACCGGGGGGTACCTACGAGCAGTACTTC
size: many; V: TRBV7-8; J: TRBJ1-2; D: TRBD1; CDR3: CASRPGTGFYGYTF; DNA: TGTGCCAGCCGACCCGGGACAGGTTTCTATGGCTACACCTTC
size: -; V: TRBV15; J: TRBJ1-5; D: -; CDR3: CATSRGPGLGQPQHF; DNA: TGTGCCACCAGCAGAGGGCCCGGTTTAGGTCAGCCCCAGCATTTT
size: -; V: TRBV28; J: TRBJ1-1; D: -; CDR3: CASSSRTWSTEAFF; DNA: TGTGCCAGCAGTTCCAGGACCTGGAGTACTGAAGCTTTCTTT
size: -; V: TRBV12-3/TRBV12-4; J: TRBJ2-2; D: TRBD2; CDR3: CASSPLAGAGELFF; DNA: TGTGCCAGCAGTCCCCTAGCGGGAGCCGGGGAGCTGTTTTTT
size: -; V: TRBV19; J: TRBJ2-3; D: TRBD2; CDR3: CASNAGGNTDTQYF; DNA: TGTGCCAGTAACGCGGGAGGGAACACAGATACGCAGTATTTT
size: few; V: TRBV7-9; J: TRBJ2-7; D: TRBD2; CDR3: CASSSLGRASHEQYF; DNA: TGTGCCAGCAGCTCCCTGGGGAGGGCCTCCCACGAGCAGTACTTC
size: many; V: TRBV7-9; J: TRBJ2-2; D: -; CDR3: CASSPISSTGELFF; DNA: TGTGCCAGCAGCCCGATAAGTAGCACCGGGGAGCTGTTTTTT
size: few; V: TRBV28; J: TRBJ2-7; D: TRBD2; CDR3: CASSRGGDGYEQYF; DNA: TGTGCCAGCAGCCGCGGGGGGGATGGCTACGAGCAGTACTTC
size: -; V: TRBV20-1; J: TRBJ2-7; D: -; CDR3: CSARQDYEQYF; DNA: TGCAGTGCTAGGCAAGATTACGAGCAGTACTTC
size: few; V: TRBV5-6; J: TRBJ2-2; D: TRBD2; CDR3: CASSLWRREYTGELFF; DNA: TGTGCCAGCAGCTTGTGGCGGCGGGAGTATACCGGGGAGCTGTTTTTT
size: few; V: TRBV11-2; J: TRBJ2-5; D: -; CDR3: CASKPATWVQETQYF; DNA: TGTGCCAGCAAACCAGCGACGTGGGTACAAGAGACCCAGTACTTC
size: -; V: TRBV10-3; J: TRBJ2-5; D: -; CDR3: CAIDPEGRPETQYF; DNA: TGTGCCATCGACCCAGAGGGGCGACCAGAGACCCAGTACTTC
size: many; V: TRBV7-6; J: TRBJ2-3; D: -; CDR3: CASSPQRFHTQYF; DNA: TGTGCCAGCAGCCCGCAACGGTTTCATACGCAGTATTTT
size: -; V: TRBV6-4; J: TRBJ1-6; D: -; CDR3: CASSRQVNSPLHF; DNA: TGTGCCAGCAGCCGACAGGTCAACTCACCCCTCCACTTT
size: many; V: TRBV7-2; J: TRBJ1-1; D: -; CDR3: CASSRTLWRNTEAFF; DNA: TGTGCCAGCAGCCGGACGCTGTGGCGGAACACTGAAGCTTTCTTT
size: -; V: TRBV14; J: TRBJ1-1; D: -; CDR3: CASSPGGDMNTEAFF; DNA: TGTGCCAGCAGCCCGGGGGGGGATATGAACACTGAAGCTTTCTTT
size: once; V: TRBV9; J: TRBJ2-2; D: TRBD1; CDR3: CASRGTGGTGELFF; DNA: TGTGCCAGCAGGGGGACAGGGGGCACCGGGGAGCTGTTTTTT
size: -; V: TRBV19; J: TRBJ1-1; D: -; CDR3: CASSPQIRDPRRTEAFF; DNA: TGTGCCAGTAGTCCTCAAATCCGGGACCCCCGCCGCACTGAAGCTTTCTTT
size: once; V: TRBV13; J: TRBJ2-5; D: -; CDR3: CASSLGWAGKVETQYF; DNA: TGTGCCAGCAGCTTAGGCTGGGCGGGAAAGGTAGAGACCCAGTACTTC
size: many; V: TRBV6-1; J: TRBJ1-3; D: -; CDR3: CASSGLGSGNTIYF; DNA: TGTGCCAGCAGTGGCCTGGGCTCTGGAAACACCATATATTTT
size: few; V: TRBV6-2/TRBV6-3; J: TRBJ2-7; D: TRBD2; CDR3: CASRNSGSFFYEQYF; DNA: TGTGCCAGCAGAAACAGCGGGAGTTTTTTCTACGAGCAGTACTTC
size: few; V: TRBV6-2/TRBV6-3; J: TRBJ2-1; D: TRBD1; CDR3: CASSNPGTGHEGEQFF; DNA: TGTGCCAGCAGTAACCCCGGGACAGGGCACGAGGGTGAGCAGTTCTTC
size: -; V: TRBV7-3; J: TRBJ2-2; D: -; CDR3: CASSPGVRAGELFF; DNA: TGTGCCAGCAGCCCTGGGGTGAGGGCCGGGGAGCTGTTTTTT
size: few; V: TRBV20-1; J: TRBJ1-2; D: -; CDR3: CSASLLGGYGYTF; DNA: TGCAGTGCTAGTTTATTAGGGGGTTATGGCTACACCTTC
size: -; V: TRBV6-2/TRBV6-3; J: TRBJ2-1; D: -; CDR3: CASSYSGARNEQFF; DNA: TGTGCCAGCAGTTACTCGGGGGCGCGCAATGAGCAGTTCTTC
size: few; V: TRBV7-6; J: TRBJ2-5; D: -; CDR3: CASSLGVVKIQETQYF; DNA: TGTGCCAGCAGCTTAGGTGTTGTTAAGATCCAAGAGACCCAGTACTTC
size: -; V: TRBV29-1; J: TRBJ2-5; D: -; CDR3: CSVELVLTQYF; DNA: TGCAGCGTTGAATTGGTGCTGACCCAGTACTTC
size: -; V: TRBV7-9; J: TRBJ1-1; D: -; CDR3: CASSLGDITEAFF; DNA: TGTGCCAGCAGCTTAGGGGACATCACTGAAGCTTTCTTT
size: medium-sized; V: TRBV7-6; J: TRBJ1-3; D: TRBD1; CDR3: CASSLEVDRSQGNTIYF; DNA: TGTGCCAGCAGCTTAGAAGTGGACAGGAGTCAAGGAAACACCATATATTTT
size: many; V: TRBV7-2; J: TRBJ1-5; D: -; CDR3: CASSLGQGSRNQPQHF; DNA: TGTGCCAGCAGCTTAGGGCAGGGCTCTAGAAATCAGCCCCAGCATTTT
size: -; V: TRBV19; J: TRBJ1-1; D: TRBD1; CDR3: CASSPYRGLNTEAFF; DNA: TGTGCCAGTAGTCCGTACAGGGGACTCAACACTGAAGCTTTCTTT
size: -; V: TRBV29-1; J: TRBJ2-7; D: TRBD2; CDR3: CSPFLAGGPYEQYF; DNA: TGCAGCCCATTCCTAGCGGGAGGGCCCTACGAGCAGTACTTC